A selection of T cell receptor beta chains follows, all from one sample in a study of T cells in Graves' hyperthyroidism and ophthalmopathy. One entry per CDR3 protein, called by TCRdb with MiXCR from the multiplex PCR reads. The sample shows under 300,000 distinct CDR3 sequences, less than 30% of them seen only once. Sequenced input: blood. The receptors were sampled from a man in his forties or fifties with Graves' hyperthyroidism that later progressed to Graves' ophthalmopathy. The CDR3 runs from the conserved cysteine through the conserved F or W. A D gene is named only where the DNA matches it firmly. Part of the rows lack a size; the others show once, few, many or a class for expanded clones.

clone_size	cdr3_length	d_call	v_call	j_call	cdr3_nt	cdr3_aa
many	16	.	TRBV5-1	TRBJ2-7	TGCGCCAGCAGCTGGGTCTCGGGCAGGGGAGGCTACGAGCAGTACTTC	CASSWVSGRGGYEQYF
many	14	TRBD1	TRBV7-8	TRBJ1-5	TGTGCCAGCAGCTGGGACAGGAGCAATCAGCCCCAGCATTTT	CASSWDRSNQPQHF
.	17	TRBD1	TRBV5-1	TRBJ1-1	TGCGCCAGCAGCCTGGAGTTTCCAGGGGGCGCGGGCACTGAAGCTTTCTTT	CASSLEFPGGAGTEAFF
few	14	.	TRBV6-5	TRBJ2-7	TGTGCCAGCAGTTACTCGAAAGGGGTCTACGAGCAGTACTTC	CASSYSKGVYEQYF
.	13	TRBD1	TRBV12-3/TRBV12-4	TRBJ1-2	TGTGCCAGCAGTTTTGGGACAGGCTATGGCTACACCTTC	CASSFGTGYGYTF
.	15	.	TRBV11-2	TRBJ2-5	TGTGCCAGCCGCTTCACCCCGGGAAACCAAGAGACCCAGTACTTC	CASRFTPGNQETQYF
many	15	.	TRBV11-2	TRBJ1-5	TGTGCCAGCAGCTTAGGATGGAGGGACAATCAGCCCCAGCATTTT	CASSLGWRDNQPQHF
many	14	.	TRBV2	TRBJ2-5	TGTGCCAGCACCGGACTACCCGGAGGGGAGACCCAGTACTTC	CASTGLPGGETQYF
many	16	.	TRBV6-2/TRBV6-3	TRBJ1-2	TGTGCCAGCAGCTCCCCCGGTGTGGGATCAGTCTATGGCTACACCTTC	CASSSPGVGSVYGYTF
many	14	.	TRBV12-3/TRBV12-4	TRBJ2-7	TGTGCCAGCACACTAGGCCGTTTACGGTCCGAGCAGTACTTC	CASTLGRLRSEQYF
many	14	TRBD1	TRBV12-3/TRBV12-4	TRBJ2-7	TGTGCCAGCAGTGGTTCGGGACAGGGCAACGAGCAGTACTTC	CASSGSGQGNEQYF
many	14	.	TRBV5-5	TRBJ2-5	TGTGCCAGCAGCTTGTTTACAGGGACAGAGACCCAGTACTTC	CASSLFTGTETQYF
many	15	TRBD2	TRBV20-1	TRBJ2-7	TGCAGTGCTAGAGGCGGACTAGCGGGAAGGTACGAGCAGTACTTC	CSARGGLAGRYEQYF
many	16	TRBD1	TRBV7-9	TRBJ1-3	TGTGCCAGCAGAGCTCAAGACAGGGCCTCTGGAAACACCATATATTTT	CASRAQDRASGNTIYF
.	14	.	TRBV7-2	TRBJ1-2	TGTGCCAGCAGCTTAGGTAGGAGGCACTATGGCTACACCTTC	CASSLGRRHYGYTF
few	15	TRBD2	TRBV27	TRBJ2-7	TGTGCCAGCAGTTTATCGGGCGGGGGGGCGTCTGAGCAGTACTTC	CASSLSGGGASEQYF
many	13	.	TRBV9	TRBJ2-2	TGTGCCAGCAGCGTAGAAGGGAACGGGGAGCTGTTTTTT	CASSVEGNGELFF
many	11	.	TRBV12-3/TRBV12-4	TRBJ2-2	TGTGCCAGCAGCTCAGGGGGGGAGCTGTTTTTT	CASSSGGELFF
.	14	.	TRBV6-2/TRBV6-3	TRBJ1-2	TGTGCCAGCAGTTACCGAAACAAGGACTATGGCTACACCTTC	CASSYRNKDYGYTF
.	14	TRBD1	TRBV20-1	TRBJ2-5	TGCAGTGCTAGGAAAGACAGGGGCCAAGAGACCCAGTACTTC	CSARKDRGQETQYF
many	12	.	TRBV6-5	TRBJ1-1	TGTGCCGCGGCAGGGACGAACACTGAAGCTTTCTTT	CAAAGTNTEAFF
once	17	.	TRBV6-5	TRBJ1-1	TGTGCCAGCAGTTTCGTTCCTGGAGGAGGGGAGAACACTGAAGCTTTCTTT	CASSFVPGGGENTEAFF
many	13	.	TRBV12-5	TRBJ2-7	TGTGCTCGTGGTTCGGGGTTGGCCTACGAGCAGTACTTC	CARGSGLAYEQYF
many	12	.	TRBV12-3/TRBV12-4	TRBJ2-2	TGTGCCAGCAGTGCTCCCACCGGGGAGCTGTTTTTT	CASSAPTGELFF
many	14	.	TRBV3-1	TRBJ2-7	TGTGCCAGCAGCCAAGCTAGCGCGGAGTTCGAGCAGTACTTC	CASSQASAEFEQYF
.	15	.	TRBV5-1	TRBJ2-5	TGCGCCAGCAGCCCGGCAGGGCCACCCCAAGAGACCCAGTACTTC	CASSPAGPPQETQYF
.	12	.	TRBV6-5	TRBJ2-7	TGTGCCAGCAGTTCAGTTCTTTACGAGCAGTACTTC	CASSSVLYEQYF
many	18	.	TRBV4-2	TRBJ2-2	TGTGCCAGCAGCCAAGCGGGGGAGGGGGTAGGAAACACCGGGGAGCTGTTTTTT	CASSQAGEGVGNTGELFF
.	15	TRBD1	TRBV6-1	TRBJ2-7	TGTGCCAGCAGTGGGCCGGGACAGGGAACCTACGAGCAGTACTTC	CASSGPGQGTYEQYF
few	15	.	TRBV2	TRBJ1-2	TGTGCCAGCAGTGAAGACTCACAGGCCGCGGATGGCTACACCTTC	CASSEDSQAADGYTF
once	15	.	TRBV6-5	TRBJ2-5	TGTGCCAGCAGTTACTCCGGGGACTACCAAGAGACCCAGTACTTC	CASSYSGDYQETQYF
many	12	.	TRBV20-1	TRBJ2-5	TGCAGTGCTAGTCCTAGTCGGGAGACCCAGTACTTC	CSASPSRETQYF
many	13	TRBD1	TRBV12-3/TRBV12-4	TRBJ2-4	TGTGCCAGCAGTTCGGGGACAGGGAACATTCAGTACTTC	CASSSGTGNIQYF
many	10	.	TRBV20-1	TRBJ2-7	TGCAGTGCTAGAGCTTACGAGCAGTACTTC	CSARAYEQYF
many	13	.	TRBV7-8	TRBJ2-7	TGTGCCAGCAGCTTAAGACTGTCCTACGAGCAGTACTTC	CASSLRLSYEQYF
many	15	.	TRBV7-2	TRBJ1-6	TGTGCCAGCAGCTTAGGCAGTACCTATAATTCACCCCTCCACTTT	CASSLGSTYNSPLHF
few	12	.	TRBV12-3/TRBV12-4	TRBJ2-7	TGTGCCAGCAGACGGGGACTTTACGAGCAGTACTTC	CASRRGLYEQYF
.	15	TRBD1	TRBV6-1	TRBJ2-5	TGTGCCAGCAGTGGGGACAGTGAGGGGCTAGAGACCCAGTACTTC	CASSGDSEGLETQYF
many	16	.	TRBV28	TRBJ2-7	TGTGCCAGCAGTTGGCCCTCTGAGCGCCCCGCCTACGAGCAGTACTTC	CASSWPSERPAYEQYF
.	15	TRBD1	TRBV27	TRBJ2-7	TGTGCCAGCACACCATCAGGGGGAGCCTATAGCGAGCAGTACTTC	CASTPSGGAYSEQYF
many	14	.	TRBV7-3	TRBJ2-7	TGTGCCAGCAGCTTAGAGGCCAGCTCCTACGAGCAGTACTTC	CASSLEASSYEQYF
many	15	.	TRBV28	TRBJ2-7	TGTGCCAGCAGTTCCCAGCCGGGACCATTTTTAGAGCAGTACTTC	CASSSQPGPFLEQYF
many	12	TRBD1	TRBV6-6	TRBJ2-7	TGTGCCAGCAGTTACGGGGACAGCGAGCAGTACTTC	CASSYGDSEQYF
many	15	.	TRBV11-2	TRBJ2-7	TGTGCCAGCAGCTTAGTTGGAGGTCCGGGGTACGAGCAGTACTTC	CASSLVGGPGYEQYF
.	13	TRBD1	TRBV20-1	TRBJ1-1	TGCAGTGCTAGGGAGGACAGGGTAACTGAAGCTTTCTTT	CSAREDRVTEAFF
many	18	.	TRBV7-7	TRBJ1-5	TGTGCTAGCAGCTTAGCGGAGGGCGACAACAGATACAGGGAGCCCCAGCATTTT	CASSLAEGDNRYREPQHF
many	12	TRBD1	TRBV20-1	TRBJ1-5	TGCAGCGCGGGACAGCCCAATCAGCCCCAGCATTTT	CSAGQPNQPQHF
many	14	TRBD1	TRBV2	TRBJ2-5	TGTGCCAGCTCTCGACAGGGGATGGGAGAGACCCAGTACTTC	CASSRQGMGETQYF
many	15	.	TRBV4-1	TRBJ2-7	TGCGCCAGCAGCCACGTTGATACGAGGGACTACGAGCAGTACTTC	CASSHVDTRDYEQYF